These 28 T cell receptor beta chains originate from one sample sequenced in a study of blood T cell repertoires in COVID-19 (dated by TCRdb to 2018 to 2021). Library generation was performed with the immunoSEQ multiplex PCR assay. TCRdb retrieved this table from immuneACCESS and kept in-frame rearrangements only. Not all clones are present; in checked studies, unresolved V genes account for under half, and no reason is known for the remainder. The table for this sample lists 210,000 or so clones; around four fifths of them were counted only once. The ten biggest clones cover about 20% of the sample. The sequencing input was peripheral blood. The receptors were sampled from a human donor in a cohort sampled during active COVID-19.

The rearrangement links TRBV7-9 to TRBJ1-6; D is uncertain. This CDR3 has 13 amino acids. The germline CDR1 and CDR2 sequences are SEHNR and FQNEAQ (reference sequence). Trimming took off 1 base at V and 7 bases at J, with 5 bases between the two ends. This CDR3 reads CASSLGENSPLHF. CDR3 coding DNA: TGTGCCAGCAGCTTAGGAGAAAATTCACCCCTCCACTTT.

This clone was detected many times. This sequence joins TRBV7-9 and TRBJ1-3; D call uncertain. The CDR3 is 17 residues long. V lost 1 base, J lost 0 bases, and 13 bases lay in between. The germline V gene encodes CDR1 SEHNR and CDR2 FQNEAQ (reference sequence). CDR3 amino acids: CASSLEGLPSSGNTIYF. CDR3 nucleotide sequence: TGTGCCAGCAGCTTAGAAGGACTTCCTTCCTCTGGAAACACCATATATTTT.

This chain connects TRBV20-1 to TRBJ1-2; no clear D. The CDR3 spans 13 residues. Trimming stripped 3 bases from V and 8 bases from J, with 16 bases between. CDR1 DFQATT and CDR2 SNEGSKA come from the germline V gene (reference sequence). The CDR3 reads CSASVGRAFGYTF. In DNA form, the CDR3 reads TGCAGTGCTAGTGTTGGGAGGGCCTTCGGCTACACCTTC.

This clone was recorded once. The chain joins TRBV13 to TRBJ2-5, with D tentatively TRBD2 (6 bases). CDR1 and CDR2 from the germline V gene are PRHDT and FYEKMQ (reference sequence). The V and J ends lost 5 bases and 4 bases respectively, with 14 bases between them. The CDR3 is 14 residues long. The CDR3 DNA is TGTGCCAGCAGCGCCCTGGGGGGAGGAGAGACCCAGTACTTC. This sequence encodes CASSALGGGETQYF.

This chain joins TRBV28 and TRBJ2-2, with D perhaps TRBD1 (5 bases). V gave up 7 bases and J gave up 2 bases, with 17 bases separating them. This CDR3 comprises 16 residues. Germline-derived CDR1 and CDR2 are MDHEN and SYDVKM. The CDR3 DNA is TGTGCCAGCATGATGATCAGGGTGGAAAACACCGGGGAGCTGTTTTTT. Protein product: CASMMIRVENTGELFF.

CDR3 DNA: TGCGCCAGCAGTTCGAGGGCTTCCACTGAAGCTTTCTTT. This sequence encodes CASSSRASTEAFF. The chain recombines TRBV10-2 with TRBJ1-1; D is uncertain. The CDR3 spans 13 residues. CDR1 and CDR2 from the germline V gene are WSHSY and SAAADI. V was pared by 5 bases and J by 4 bases, with 11 bases between.

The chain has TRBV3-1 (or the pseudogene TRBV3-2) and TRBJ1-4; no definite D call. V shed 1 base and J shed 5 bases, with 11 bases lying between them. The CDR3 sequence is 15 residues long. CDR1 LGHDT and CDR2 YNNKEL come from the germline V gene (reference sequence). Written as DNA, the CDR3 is TGTGCCAGCAGCCAAGTTTGGTCCGGGAATGAAAAACTGTTTTTT. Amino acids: CASSQVWSGNEKLFF.

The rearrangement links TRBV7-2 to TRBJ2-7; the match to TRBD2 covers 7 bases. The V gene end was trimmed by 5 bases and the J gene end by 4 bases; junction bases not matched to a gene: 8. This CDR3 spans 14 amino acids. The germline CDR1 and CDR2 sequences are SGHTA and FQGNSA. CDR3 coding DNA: TGTGCCAGCAGCCCACGGACTAGTCGGTACGAGCAGTACTTC. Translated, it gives CASSPRTSRYEQYF.

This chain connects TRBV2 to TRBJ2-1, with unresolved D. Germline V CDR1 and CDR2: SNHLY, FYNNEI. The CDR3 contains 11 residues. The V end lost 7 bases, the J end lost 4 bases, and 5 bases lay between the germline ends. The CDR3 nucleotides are TGTGCCAGCATCAGGTACAATGAGCAGTTCTTC. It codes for CASIRYNEQFF.

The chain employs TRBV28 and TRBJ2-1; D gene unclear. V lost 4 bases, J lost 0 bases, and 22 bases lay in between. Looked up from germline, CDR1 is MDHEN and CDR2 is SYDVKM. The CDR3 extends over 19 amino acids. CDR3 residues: CASSSGTFRAASSYNEQFF. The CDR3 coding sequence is TGTGCCAGCAGTTCGGGTACCTTTCGTGCGGCAAGCTCCTACAATGAGCAGTTCTTC.

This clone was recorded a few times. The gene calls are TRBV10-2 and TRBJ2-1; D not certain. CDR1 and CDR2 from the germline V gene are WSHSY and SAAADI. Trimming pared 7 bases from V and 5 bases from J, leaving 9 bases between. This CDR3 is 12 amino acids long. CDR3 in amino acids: CASTERDNEQFF. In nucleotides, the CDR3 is TGCGCCAGCACCGAGCGAGACAATGAGCAGTTCTTC.

CDR3 in amino acids: CASSLRFWGGRYNEQFF. For the CDR3, the DNA is TGTGCCAGCAGCTTACGGTTTTGGGGAGGACGCTACAATGAGCAGTTCTTC. J is TRBJ2-1 and V is TRBV11-2; D is perhaps TRBD2 (6 bases). V was clipped by 2 bases and J by 3 bases, with 17 bases between them. The CDR3 has 17 amino acids. Germline V lookup: CDR1 SGHAT, CDR2 FQNNGV.

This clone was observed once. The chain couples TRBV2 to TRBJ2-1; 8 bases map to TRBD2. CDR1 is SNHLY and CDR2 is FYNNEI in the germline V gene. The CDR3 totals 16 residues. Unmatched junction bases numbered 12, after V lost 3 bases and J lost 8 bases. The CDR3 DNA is TGTGCCAGCAGTGATTACCGGGGGGGGCCCCCCGATGAGCAGTTCTTC. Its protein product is CASSDYRGGPPDEQFF.

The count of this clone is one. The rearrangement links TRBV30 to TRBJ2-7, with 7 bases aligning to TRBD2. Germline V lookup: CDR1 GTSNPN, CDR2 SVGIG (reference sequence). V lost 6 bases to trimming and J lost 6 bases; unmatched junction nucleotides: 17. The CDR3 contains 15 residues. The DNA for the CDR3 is TGTGCCTGCCGACCCCGGGGGGACGTGGATCGCGAGCAGTACGTC. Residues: CACRPRGDVDREQYV.

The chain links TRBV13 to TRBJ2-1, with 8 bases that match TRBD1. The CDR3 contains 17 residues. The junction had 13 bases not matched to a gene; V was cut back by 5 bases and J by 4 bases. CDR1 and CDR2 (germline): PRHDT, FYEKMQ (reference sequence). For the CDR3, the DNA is TGTGCCAGCAGCGCCGAACACAGGGGGGTTGTGTACAATGAGCAGTTCTTC. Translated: CASSAEHRGVVYNEQFF.

CDR3 region: CASRETGSSNQPQHF. The CDR3 DNA follows: TGTGCCAGCAGGGAGACAGGGAGTAGTAATCAGCCCCAGCATTTT. V usage is TRBV6-5 and J usage is TRBJ1-5, with 7 bases lining up with TRBD1. Germline V gives CDR1 MNHEY, CDR2 SVGAGI. The V and J ends lost 6 bases and 4 bases, in that order; junction bases with no gene match: 9. CDR3 length: 15 residues.

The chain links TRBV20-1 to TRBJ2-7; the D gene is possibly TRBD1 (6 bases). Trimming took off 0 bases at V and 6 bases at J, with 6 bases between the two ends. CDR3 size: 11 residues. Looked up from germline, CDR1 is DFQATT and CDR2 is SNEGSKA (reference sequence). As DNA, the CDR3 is TGCAGTGCTAGAGACAGGGGCGAGCAGTACTTC. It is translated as CSARDRGEQYF.

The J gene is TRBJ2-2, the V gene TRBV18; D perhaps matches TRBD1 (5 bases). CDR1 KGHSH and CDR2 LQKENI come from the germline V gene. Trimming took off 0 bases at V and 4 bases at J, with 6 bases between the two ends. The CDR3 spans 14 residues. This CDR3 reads CASSPPQGTGELFF. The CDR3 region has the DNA TGTGCCAGCTCACCACCTCAGGGCACCGGGGAGCTGTTTTTT.

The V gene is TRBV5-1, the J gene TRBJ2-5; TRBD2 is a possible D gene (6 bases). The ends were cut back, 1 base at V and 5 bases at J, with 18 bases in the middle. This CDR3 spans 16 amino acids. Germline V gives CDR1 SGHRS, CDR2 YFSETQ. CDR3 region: CASSLLLADPRETQYF. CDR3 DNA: TGCGCCAGCAGCTTGCTGTTAGCGGACCCCCGGGAGACCCAGTACTTC.

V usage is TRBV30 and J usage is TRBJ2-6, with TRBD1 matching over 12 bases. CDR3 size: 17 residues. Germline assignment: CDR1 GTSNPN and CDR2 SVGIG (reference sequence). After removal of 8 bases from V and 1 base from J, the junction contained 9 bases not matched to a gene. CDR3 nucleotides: TGTGCCATACACCGGGACAGGGGGCGGTCTGGGGCCAACGTCCTGACTTTC. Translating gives CAIHRDRGRSGANVLTF.

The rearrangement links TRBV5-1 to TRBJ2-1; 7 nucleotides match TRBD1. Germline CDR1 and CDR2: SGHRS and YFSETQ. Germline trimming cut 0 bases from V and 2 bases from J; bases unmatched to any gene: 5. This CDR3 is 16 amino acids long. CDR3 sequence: CASSLDRQGAYNEQFF. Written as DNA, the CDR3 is TGCGCCAGCAGCTTGGACCGACAGGGCGCCTACAATGAGCAGTTCTTC.

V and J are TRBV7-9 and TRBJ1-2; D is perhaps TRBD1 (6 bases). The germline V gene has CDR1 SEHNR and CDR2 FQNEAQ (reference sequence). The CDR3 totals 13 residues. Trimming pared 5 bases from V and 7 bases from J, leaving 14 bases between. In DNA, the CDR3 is TGTGCCAGCAGCCCGGACAGCCGGATTGGCTACACCTTC. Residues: CASSPDSRIGYTF.

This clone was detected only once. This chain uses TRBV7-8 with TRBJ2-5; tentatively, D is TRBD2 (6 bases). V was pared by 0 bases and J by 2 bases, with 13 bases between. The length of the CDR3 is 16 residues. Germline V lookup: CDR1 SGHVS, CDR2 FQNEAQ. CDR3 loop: CASSLAPRGTQETQYF. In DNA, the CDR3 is TGTGCCAGCAGCTTAGCGCCCCGGGGGACTCAAGAGACCCAGTACTTC.

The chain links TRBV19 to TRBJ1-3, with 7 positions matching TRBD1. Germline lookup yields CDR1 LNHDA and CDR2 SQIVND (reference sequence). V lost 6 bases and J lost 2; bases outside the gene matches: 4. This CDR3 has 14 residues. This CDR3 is CASRQGQPGNTIYF. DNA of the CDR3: TGTGCCAGTAGACAGGGACAGCCTGGAAACACCATATATTTT.

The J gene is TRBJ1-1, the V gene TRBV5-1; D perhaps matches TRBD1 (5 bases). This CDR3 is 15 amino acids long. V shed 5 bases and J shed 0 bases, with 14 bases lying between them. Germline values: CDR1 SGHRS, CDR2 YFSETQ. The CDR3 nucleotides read TGCGCCAGCAGATTGCTCAAAGGGGTGAACACTGAAGCTTTCTTT. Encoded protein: CASRLLKGVNTEAFF.

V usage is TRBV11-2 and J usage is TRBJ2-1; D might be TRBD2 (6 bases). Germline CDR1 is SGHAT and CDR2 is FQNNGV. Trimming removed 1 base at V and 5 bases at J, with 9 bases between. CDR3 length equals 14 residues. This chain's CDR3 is CASSLVAGNNEQFF. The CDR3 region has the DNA TGTGCCAGCAGCTTAGTTGCGGGGAACAATGAGCAGTTCTTC. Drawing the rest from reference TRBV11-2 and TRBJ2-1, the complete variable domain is EAGVAQSPRYKIIEKRQSVAFWCNPISGHATLYWYQQILGQGPKLLIQFQNNGVVDDSQLPKDRFSAERLKGVDSTLKIQPAKLEDSAVYLCASSLVAGNNEQFFGPGTRLTVL.

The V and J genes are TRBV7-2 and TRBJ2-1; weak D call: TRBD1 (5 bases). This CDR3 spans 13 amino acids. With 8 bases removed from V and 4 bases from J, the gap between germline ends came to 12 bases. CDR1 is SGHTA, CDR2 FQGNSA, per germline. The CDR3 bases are TGTGCCAGCCAGGGATTGGGGTACAATGAGCAGTTCTTC. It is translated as CASQGLGYNEQFF. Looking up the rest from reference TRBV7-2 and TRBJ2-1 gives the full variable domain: GAGVSQSPSNKVTEKGKDVELRCDPISGHTALYWYRQSLGQGLEFLIYFQGNSAPDKSGLPSDRFSAERTGGSVSTLTIQRTQQEDSAVYLCASQGLGYNEQFFGPGTRLTVL.

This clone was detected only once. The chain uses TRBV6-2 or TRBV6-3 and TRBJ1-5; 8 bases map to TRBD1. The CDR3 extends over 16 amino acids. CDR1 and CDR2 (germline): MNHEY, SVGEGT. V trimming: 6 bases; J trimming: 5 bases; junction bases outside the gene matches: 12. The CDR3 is CASSRSPQTGDQPQHF. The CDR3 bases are TGTGCCAGCAGCCGATCCCCGCAGACAGGGGATCAGCCCCAGCATTTT.